Following are 7 T cell receptor beta chains from one sample sequenced in a study of cytomegalovirus exposure and HLA in healthy donors. The table came from immunoSEQ multiplex PCR; TCRdb's copy has only in-frame clones and leaves some out. The repertoire consists of approximately 59,000 clones, with roughly 92% occurring once and the leading ten covering approximately 5.3%. The sample comprised PBMCs. The receptors stem from a man aged 18 to 29 in good health and CMV-seropositive.

J is TRBJ2-5 and V is TRBV27; 9 bases match TRBD1. The V gene's germline CDR1 is MNHEY and CDR2 SMNVEV (reference sequence). This CDR3 region has 15 residues. V dropped 5 bases and J dropped 3; count of bases not matched to a gene: 7. CDR3 loop: CASSPGTGREETQYF. In DNA, the CDR3 is TGTGCCAGCAGTCCCGGGACAGGGCGTGAAGAGACCCAGTACTTC.

The rearrangement uses TRBV28 and TRBJ1-5; no definite D call. Germline assignment: CDR1 MDHEN and CDR2 SYDVKM. The CDR3 totals 15 residues. Trimming pared 4 bases from V and 3 bases from J, leaving 13 bases between. CDR3 protein: CASSSDRGPNQPQHF. Here the CDR3 DNA reads TGTGCCAGCAGTTCCGACCGGGGTCCCAATCAGCCCCAGCATTTT.

V and J are TRBV5-1 and TRBJ2-1; 7 nucleotides align to TRBD2. The J segment lost 0 bases and the V segment lost 2 bases, leaving 5 bases of the junction unmatched. CDR3 length: 16 residues. Germline-derived CDR1 and CDR2 are SGHRS and YFSETQ. The CDR3 here is CASSLLATGSYNEQFF. CDR3 coding DNA: TGCGCCAGCAGCTTACTAGCGACCGGCTCCTACAATGAGCAGTTCTTC.

This clone has a single count. V is TRBV27 and J is TRBJ2-3, with D possibly being TRBD2 (5 bases). This CDR3 has 13 amino acids. Between the trimmed V and J ends, which lost 6 bases and 4 bases, there was a span of 11 bases. Germline lookup yields CDR1 MNHEY and CDR2 SMNVEV (reference sequence). The CDR3 here is CASSRGFADTQYF. For the CDR3, the DNA is TGTGCCAGCAGCCGAGGGTTCGCAGATACGCAGTATTTT.

The V call is TRBV7-8, the J call TRBJ1-5, with no clear D. The CDR3 has 15 amino acids. Per germline, CDR1 SGHVS and CDR2 FQNEAQ. The V end was cut by 1 base, the J end by 3 bases, with 10 bases between. Here the CDR3 DNA reads TGTGCCAGCAGCTTAGAACCGGGAATCAATCAGCCCCAGCATTTT. Amino acid sequence: CASSLEPGINQPQHF.

The CDR3 loop is CARPGAQYF. In DNA form, the CDR3 reads TGTGCCAGACCCGGGGCCCAGTACTTC. The J gene is TRBJ2-5, the V gene TRBV19; possibly TRBD2 for D (5 bases). Germline CDR1 LNHDA, CDR2 SQIVND (reference sequence). The CDR3 loop spans 9 amino acids. V lost 9 bases, J lost 9 bases, and 8 bases lay in between.

This sequence joins TRBV19 and TRBJ2-2; TRBD2 matches 14 bases. The length of the CDR3 is 15 residues. CDR1 is LNHDA and CDR2 is SQIVND in the germline V gene (reference sequence). V was clipped by 9 bases and J by 4 bases; unmatched bases: 4. The CDR3, as DNA: TGTGCCAGCCGGACTAGCGGGAGGTCCACCGGGGAGCTGTTTTTT. Translation gives CASRTSGRSTGELFF.